The entry below gives a single T cell receptor (beta chain) sequence along with its context. The antigen is not known. This entry comes from a study of shared clonotypes between healthy human individuals. Overall study results and limits: What naive subsets generally showed was a larger estimated richness than memory subsets showed.

V shed 5 bases and J 10 bases; nucleotides not matched to a gene: 10. The CDR3 covers 15 residues. Germline CDR1 and CDR2: MDHEN and SYDVKM. Several immunoSEQ 96-well plates shared each subset's DNA, each plate a replicate. Sequencing used immunoSEQ multiplex PCR; TCRdb keeps in-frame clones, though not all of them. The sample contains fewer than 850,000 clones, roughly 70% of which appear only once. The J gene is TRBJ2-1, the V gene TRBV28; 11 bases line up with TRBD1. The sample consisted of memory CD4+ T cells sorted from blood. The subset: CD45RA-negative fraction. This TCR was sampled from a woman in her 30s in good health. The CDR3 DNA follows: TGTGCCAGCAGTCTGCCGGGACAGGGGGGGTTGGAGCAGTTCTTC. Its protein is CASSLPGQGGLEQFF.